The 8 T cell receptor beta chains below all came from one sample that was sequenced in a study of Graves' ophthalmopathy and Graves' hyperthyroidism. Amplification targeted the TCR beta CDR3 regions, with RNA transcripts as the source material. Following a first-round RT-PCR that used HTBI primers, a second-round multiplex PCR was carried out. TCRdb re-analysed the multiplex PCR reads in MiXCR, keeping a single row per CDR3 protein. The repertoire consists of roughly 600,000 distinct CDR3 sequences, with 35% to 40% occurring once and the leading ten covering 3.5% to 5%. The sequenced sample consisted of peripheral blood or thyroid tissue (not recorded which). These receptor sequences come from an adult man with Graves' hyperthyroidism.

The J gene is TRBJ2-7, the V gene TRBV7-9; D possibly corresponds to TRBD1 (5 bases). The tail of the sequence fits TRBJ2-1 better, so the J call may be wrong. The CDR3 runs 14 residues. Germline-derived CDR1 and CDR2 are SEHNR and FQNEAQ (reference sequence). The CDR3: CASSSPLRGGEQFF. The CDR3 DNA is TGTGCCAGCAGCTCCCCCCTTAGGGGCGGAGAGCAGTTCTTC.

The CDR3 is CASRDRQGPSTEAFF. The CDR3, as DNA: TGTGCCAGCAGGGACCGACAAGGCCCCAGCACTGAAGCTTTCTTT. The V and J genes are TRBV6-6 and TRBJ1-1; D unclear. CDR3 size: 15 residues. Germline V gene lookup returns CDR1 MNHNY and CDR2 SVGAGI (reference sequence). V was shortened by 6 bases and J by 4 bases, with 18 bases between the two germline ends.

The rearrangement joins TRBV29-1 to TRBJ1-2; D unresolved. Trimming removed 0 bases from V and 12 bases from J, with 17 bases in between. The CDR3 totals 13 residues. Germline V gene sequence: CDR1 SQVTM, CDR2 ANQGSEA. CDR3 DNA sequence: TGCAGCGTTGAAGACCCGGACCTAGCGGGAGACACCTTC. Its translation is CSVEDPDLAGDTF. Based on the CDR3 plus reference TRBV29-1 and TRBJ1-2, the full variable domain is SAVISQKPSRDICQRGTSLTIQCQVDSQVTMMFWYRQQPGQSLTLIATANQGSEATYESGFVIDKFPISRPNLTFSTLTVSNMSPEDSSIYLCSVEDPDLAGDTFGSGTRLTVV.

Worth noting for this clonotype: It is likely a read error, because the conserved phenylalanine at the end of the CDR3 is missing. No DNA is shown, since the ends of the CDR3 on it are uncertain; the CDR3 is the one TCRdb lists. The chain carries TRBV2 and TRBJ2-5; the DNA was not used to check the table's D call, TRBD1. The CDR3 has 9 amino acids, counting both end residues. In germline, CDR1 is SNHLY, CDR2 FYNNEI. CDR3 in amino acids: CASSGNRDL.

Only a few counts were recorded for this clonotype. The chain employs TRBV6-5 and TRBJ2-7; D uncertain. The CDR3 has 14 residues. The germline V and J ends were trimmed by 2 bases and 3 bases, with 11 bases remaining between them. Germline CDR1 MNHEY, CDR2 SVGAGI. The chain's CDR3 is CASSYAGRLYEQYF. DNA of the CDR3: TGTGCCAGCAGTTACGCCGGGCGGCTCTACGAGCAGTACTTC.

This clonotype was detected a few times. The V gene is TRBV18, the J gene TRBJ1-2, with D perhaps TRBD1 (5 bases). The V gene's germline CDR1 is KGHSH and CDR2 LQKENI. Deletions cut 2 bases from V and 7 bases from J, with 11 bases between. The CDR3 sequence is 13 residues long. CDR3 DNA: TGTGCCAGCTCACCATGGGCAGGGCCTGGCTACACCTTC. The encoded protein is CASSPWAGPGYTF.

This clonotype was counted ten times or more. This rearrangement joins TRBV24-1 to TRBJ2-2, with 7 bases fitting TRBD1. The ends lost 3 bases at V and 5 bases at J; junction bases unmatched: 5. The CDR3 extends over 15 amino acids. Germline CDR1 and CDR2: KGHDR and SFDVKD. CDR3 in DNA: TGTGCCACCAGTGATGAGGGCAGGGGGACCGGGGAGCTGTTTTTT. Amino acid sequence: CATSDEGRGTGELFF.

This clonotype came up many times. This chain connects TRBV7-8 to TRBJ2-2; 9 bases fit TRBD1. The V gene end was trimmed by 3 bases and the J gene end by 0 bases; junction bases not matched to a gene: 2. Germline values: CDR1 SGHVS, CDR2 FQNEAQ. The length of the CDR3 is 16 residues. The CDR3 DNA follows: TGTGCCAGCAGCTTCAGGACAGGGGCGAACACCGGGGAGCTGTTTTTT. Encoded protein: CASSFRTGANTGELFF.